The clone carrying this TCR beta chain was observed a few times. V lost 0 bases and J 6 bases, leaving 6 bases between the germline ends. Germline assignment: CDR1 LNHNV and CDR2 YYDKDF (reference sequence). This CDR3 is 13 amino acids long. This record comes from a study of blood T cell repertoires in COVID-19. As originally analysed: From reference gene primer amplification, estimates of nucleated cell counts were derived. The repertoire was sequenced with immunoSEQ multiplex PCR; TCRdb's copy has only in-frame clones and lacks some. The V and J calls and clone size come from that table; D and trimming were worked out from the DNA. This sample carries around 250,000 clones, more than 75% of them seen once, and the ten largest clones take 2% to 2.5%. Participants were aged 18 to 89 years, lived in about 26 US areas, and enrolled virtually. Cohort 3 donors counted as recovered after two negative PCRs, clearance, or resolved symptoms.

The receptor's source is a woman between 45 and 60 years old who had recovered from COVID-19. Sample: PBMCs or T cells enriched from blood (not recorded which). The chain couples TRBV15 to TRBJ1-5; D call uncertain. The CDR3 is CATSRDRGQPQHF. The CDR3 DNA reads as TGTGCCACCAGCAGAGATCGGGGTCAGCCCCAGCATTTT.